This TCR beta chain was captured by sequencing in a study of T-cell reconstitution after alpha-beta-depleted transplantation in children (dated by TCRdb to about 2016). Background for the entire study: The study quantitatively tracked T-cell immune reconstitution after TCRalphabeta/CD19-depleted allogeneic hematopoietic cell transplantation in children using TCR repertoire profiling.

Receptor libraries were prepared by PCR. The reads were generated on an Illumina HiSeq 2500. To normalize quantification of the TCRbeta repertoire, the TCR libraries were built with molecular barcoding that relied on unique molecular identifiers. TCRdb reran the public reads through fastp at Q25 and MiXCR, keeping productive beta chains. Each record represents a unique CDR3 protein, reported with the most common genes and DNA among its rows. The sample table holds some 500,000 distinct CDR3 sequences, of which about 33% were seen once. The ten largest account for around 2.5% of the sample. The V end gives up 8 bases and the J end 4 bases, leaving 14 bases in the junction not matched to a gene. The CDR3 runs 16 residues from the cysteine to the phenylalanine. Only the CDR3 part of the read is kept: 48 bases, read in frame from the first base. The germline V gene sets CDR1 to ENHRY and CDR2 to SYGVKD.

As for this clonotype: Its antigen specificity is not known. Base qualities are not provided; no much larger clone lies one nucleotide away.

This sample comprised PBMCs from the stem cell graft donor, obtained from the stem cell graft. The chain is made from TRBV10-3 and TRBJ2-1, with 7 central nucleotides matching TRBD2. The receptor's source is a human donor who donated a stem cell graft to a child with aplastic anemia. The CDR3 corresponds to CAIASGGADFYNEQFF. The DNA sequence is given as TGTGCCATCGCGTCGGGGGGTGCGGACTTTTACAATGAGCAGTTCTTC.